The 12 T cell receptor beta chains below come from one sample, sequenced in a study of CD8 T cells in Susac syndrome. RNA in amounts of roughly 0.5 to 1 ug was reverse transcribed with random hexamers. A single record per CDR3 protein comes from TCRdb applying MiXCR to the immunoSEQ multiplex PCR reads. This table holds about 150,000 distinct CDR3 sequences, roughly 95% found once. The sample comprised CD4+ T cells from PBMCs. All receptors derive from a human donor with Susac syndrome.

V is TRBV20-1 and J is TRBJ2-6; a weak D match, TRBD2 (5 bases). The germline V gene has CDR1 DFQATT and CDR2 SNEGSKA (reference sequence). The CDR3 has 14 residues. Trimming pared 6 bases from V and 1 base from J, leaving 10 bases between. The CDR3 sequence: CSAFTGSGANVLTF. Here the CDR3 DNA reads TGCAGTGCGTTTACGGGGTCTGGGGCCAACGTCCTGACTTTC.

This rearrangement joins TRBV29-1 to TRBJ1-5; weak D call: TRBD1 (5 bases). Trimming removed 8 bases from V and 0 bases from J, with 20 bases in between. This CDR3 region has 16 residues. In germline, CDR1 is SQVTM, CDR2 ANQGSEA. CDR3 coding DNA: TGCAGCTCCCGTCCCTGGGGGAGGGATAGCAATCAGCCCCAGCATTTT. This sequence encodes CSSRPWGRDSNQPQHF.

The table lists this clonotype with a count of one. The chain joins TRBV29-1 to TRBJ2-7; the match to TRBD2 covers 8 bases. The CDR3 extends over 13 amino acids. J lost 4 bases, V lost 6 bases, and 8 bases had no gene match. The germline V gene has CDR1 SQVTM and CDR2 ANQGSEA. CDR3 sequence (DNA): TGCAGCGTGACGGACGGGGGGGCGTACGAGCAGTACTTC. Its translation: CSVTDGGAYEQYF.

The chain links TRBV5-1 to TRBJ1-2; no definite D call. V was shortened by 0 bases and J by 7 bases, with 13 bases between the two germline ends. The CDR3 has 14 residues. Germline lookup yields CDR1 SGHRS and CDR2 YFSETQ. This CDR3 is CASSLAGEAAGYTF. The CDR3 nucleotides read TGCGCCAGCAGCTTGGCCGGGGAGGCGGCTGGCTACACCTTC.

This rearrangement joins TRBV7-9 to TRBJ2-5; 10 nucleotides agree with TRBD2. The CDR3 consists of 15 residues. Germline V gene data show CDR1 as SEHNR and CDR2 as FQNEAQ (reference sequence). The trim removed 1 base at V and 5 bases at J, leaving 4 bases unmatched. As DNA, the CDR3 is TGTGCCAGCAGCTTAGGACTAGCGGGCGGCGAGACCCAGTACTTC. It translates to CASSLGLAGGETQYF.

This chain connects TRBV20-1 to TRBJ2-7; 12 bases map to TRBD2. This CDR3 region has 14 residues. Germline CDR1 is DFQATT and CDR2 is SNEGSKA (reference sequence). V shed 2 bases, J shed 2 bases, and the junction held 1 base outside the gene matches. CDR3 loop: CSARLAGGTYEQYF. CDR3 bases: TGCAGTGCTAGACTAGCGGGGGGGACCTACGAGCAGTACTTC.

V and J are TRBV12-3 or TRBV12-4 and TRBJ2-2, with D possibly being TRBD1 or TRBD2 (5 bases each). V was cut by 3 bases and J by 1 base, with 12 bases left in between. The CDR3 length is 16 residues. The CDR3: CASSFRDAGNTGELFF. The CDR3 coding sequence is TGTGCCAGCAGTTTCCGGGACGCAGGGAACACCGGGGAGCTGTTTTTT.

The V and J genes are TRBV9 and TRBJ1-4, with D perhaps matching TRBD1 (6 bases). V lost 4 bases, J lost 7 bases, and 14 bases lay in between. Germline V CDR1 and CDR2: SGDLS, YYNGEE. This CDR3 is built from 14 residues. The CDR3 DNA sequence: TGTGCCAGCAGCCCCCAGGGGACGAGTGAAAAACTGTTTTTT. Translating gives CASSPQGTSEKLFF. Full variable domain (missing parts from reference TRBV9 and TRBJ1-4): DSGVTQTPKHLITATGQRVTLRCSPRSGDLSVYWYQQSLDQGLQFLIQYYNGEERAKGNILERFSAQQFPDLHSELNLSSLELGDSALYFCASSPQGTSEKLFFGSGTQLSVL.

The chain carries TRBV29-1 and TRBJ2-3; D possibly corresponds to TRBD1 (6 bases). Germline values: CDR1 SQVTM, CDR2 ANQGSEA. The CDR3 consists of 14 residues. Trimming pared 4 bases from V and 7 bases from J, leaving 18 bases between. Written as DNA, the CDR3 is TGCAGCGTTGTTGTACAGGGCACAAAAAATACGCAGTATTTT. Translation gives CSVVVQGTKNTQYF.

V usage is TRBV7-2 and J usage is TRBJ2-1; D is perhaps TRBD1 or TRBD2 (7 bases each). Germline V gene lookup returns CDR1 SGHTA and CDR2 FQGNSA. V gave up 2 bases and J gave up 5 bases, with 13 bases separating them. This CDR3 spans 15 amino acids. CDR3 sequence: CASSLTRGGNNEQFF. The CDR3 coding sequence is TGTGCCAGCAGCTTAACCAGGGGGGGAAACAATGAGCAGTTCTTC.

The chain has TRBV25-1 and TRBJ1-6; D uncertain. Germline V gene data show CDR1 as MGHDK and CDR2 as SYGVNS. Trimming shortened V by 0 bases and J by 14 bases, and 11 bases separated the two germline ends. The CDR3 spans 13 residues. The CDR3 spells CASSEYSSITLHF. Here the CDR3 DNA reads TGTGCCAGCAGTGAATATTCGAGTATCACCCTCCACTTT.

The chain carries TRBV5-1 and TRBJ1-1, with D possibly matching TRBD1 (6 bases). Trimming removed 2 bases at V and 7 bases at J, with 9 bases between. This CDR3 spans 12 amino acids. Germline CDR1 SGHRS, CDR2 YFSETQ. This CDR3 is CASSLDRSEAFF. The DNA for the CDR3 is TGCGCCAGCAGCTTAGACAGGAGTGAAGCTTTCTTT.